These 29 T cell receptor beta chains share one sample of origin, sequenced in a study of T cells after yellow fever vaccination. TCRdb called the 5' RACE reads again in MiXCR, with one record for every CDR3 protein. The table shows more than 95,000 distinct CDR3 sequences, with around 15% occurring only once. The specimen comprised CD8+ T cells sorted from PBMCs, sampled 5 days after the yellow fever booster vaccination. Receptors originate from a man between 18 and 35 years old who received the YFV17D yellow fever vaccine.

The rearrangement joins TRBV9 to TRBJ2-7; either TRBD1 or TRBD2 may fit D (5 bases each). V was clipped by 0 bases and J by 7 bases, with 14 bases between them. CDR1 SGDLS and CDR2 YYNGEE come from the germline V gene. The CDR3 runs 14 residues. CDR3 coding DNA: TGTGCCAGCAGCGTAGGGGGACCTGGACGGGAGCAGTACTTC. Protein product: CASSVGGPGREQYF.

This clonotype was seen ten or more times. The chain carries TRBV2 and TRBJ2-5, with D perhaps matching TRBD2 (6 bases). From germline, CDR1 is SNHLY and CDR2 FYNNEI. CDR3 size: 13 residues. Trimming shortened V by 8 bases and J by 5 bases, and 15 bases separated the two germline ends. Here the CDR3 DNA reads TGTGCCAGCGGTCGGAGGGATGGGGAGACCCAGTACTTC. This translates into CASGRRDGETQYF.

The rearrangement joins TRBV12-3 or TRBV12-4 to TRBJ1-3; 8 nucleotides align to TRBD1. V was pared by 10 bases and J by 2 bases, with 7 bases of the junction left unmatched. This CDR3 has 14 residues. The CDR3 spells CATSDRVTGNTIYF. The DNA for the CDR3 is TGTGCCACCTCGGACAGGGTCACTGGAAACACCATATATTTT.

The CDR3 loop is CASSPDPTGTKQYF. CDR3 nucleotides: TGTGCCAGCAGTCCCGACCCGACAGGGACGAAGCAGTACTTC. The chain recombines TRBV12-3 or TRBV12-4 with TRBJ2-7; 7 bases line up with TRBD1. Trimming removed 5 bases from V and 8 bases from J; junction bases left unmatched: 12. This CDR3 has 14 residues.

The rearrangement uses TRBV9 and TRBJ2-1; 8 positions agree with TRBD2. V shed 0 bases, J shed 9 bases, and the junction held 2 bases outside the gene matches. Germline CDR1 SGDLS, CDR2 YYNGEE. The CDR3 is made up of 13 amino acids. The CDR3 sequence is CASSVGGGTEQFF. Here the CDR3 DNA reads TGTGCCAGCAGCGTAGGCGGGGGGACTGAGCAGTTCTTC.

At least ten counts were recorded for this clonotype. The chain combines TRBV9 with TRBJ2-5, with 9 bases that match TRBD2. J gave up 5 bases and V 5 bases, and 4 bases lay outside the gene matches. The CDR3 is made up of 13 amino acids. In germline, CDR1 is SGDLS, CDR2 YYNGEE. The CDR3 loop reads CASRTSGGETQYF. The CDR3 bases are TGTGCCAGCAGGACTAGCGGAGGGGAGACCCAGTACTTC.

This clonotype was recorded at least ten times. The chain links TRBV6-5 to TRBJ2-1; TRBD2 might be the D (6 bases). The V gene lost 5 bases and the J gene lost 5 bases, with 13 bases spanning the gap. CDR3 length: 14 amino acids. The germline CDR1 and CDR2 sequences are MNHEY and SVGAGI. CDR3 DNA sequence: TGTGCCAGCAGTAAGTGGGACTTAGACAATGAGCAGTTCTTC. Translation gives CASSKWDLDNEQFF.

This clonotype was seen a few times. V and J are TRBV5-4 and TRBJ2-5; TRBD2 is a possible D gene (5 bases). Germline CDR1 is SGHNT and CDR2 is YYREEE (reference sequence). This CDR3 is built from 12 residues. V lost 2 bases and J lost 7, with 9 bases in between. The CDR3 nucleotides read TGTGCCAGCAGCTTTGCAGCGGCGACCCAGTACTTC. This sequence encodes CASSFAAATQYF.

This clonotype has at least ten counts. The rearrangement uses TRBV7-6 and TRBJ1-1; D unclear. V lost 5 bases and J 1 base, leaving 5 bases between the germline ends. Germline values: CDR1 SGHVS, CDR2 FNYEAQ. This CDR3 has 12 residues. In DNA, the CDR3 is TGTGCCAGCAGCGCAGGGAACACTGAAGCTTTCTTT. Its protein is CASSAGNTEAFF.

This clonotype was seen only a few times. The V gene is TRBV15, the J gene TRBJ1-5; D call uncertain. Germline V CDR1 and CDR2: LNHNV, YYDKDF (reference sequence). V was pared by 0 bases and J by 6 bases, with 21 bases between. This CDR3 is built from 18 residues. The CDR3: CATSRDPGFGVFGQPQHF. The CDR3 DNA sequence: TGTGCCACCAGCAGAGATCCCGGGTTCGGAGTGTTCGGTCAGCCCCAGCATTTT.

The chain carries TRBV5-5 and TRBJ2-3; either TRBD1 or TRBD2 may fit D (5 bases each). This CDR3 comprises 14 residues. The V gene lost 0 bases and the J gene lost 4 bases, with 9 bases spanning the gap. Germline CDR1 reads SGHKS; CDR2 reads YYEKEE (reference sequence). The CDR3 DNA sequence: TGTGCCAGCAGCTTGGCCTGGGACCCAGATACGCAGTATTTT. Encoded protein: CASSLAWDPDTQYF.

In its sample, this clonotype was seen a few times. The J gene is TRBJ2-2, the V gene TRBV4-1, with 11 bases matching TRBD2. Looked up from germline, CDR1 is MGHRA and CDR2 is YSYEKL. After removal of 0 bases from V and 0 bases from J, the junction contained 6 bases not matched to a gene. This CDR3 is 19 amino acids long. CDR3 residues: CASSQDPLAGGANTGELFF. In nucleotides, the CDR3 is TGCGCCAGCAGCCAAGATCCCCTAGCGGGGGGCGCGAACACCGGGGAGCTGTTTTTT.

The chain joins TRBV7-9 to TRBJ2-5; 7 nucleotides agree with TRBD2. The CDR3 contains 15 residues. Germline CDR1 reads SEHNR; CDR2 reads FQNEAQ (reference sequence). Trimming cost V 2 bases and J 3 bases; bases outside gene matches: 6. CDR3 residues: CASSLISGMKETQYF. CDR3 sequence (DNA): TGTGCCAGCAGCTTAATCAGCGGGATGAAAGAGACCCAGTACTTC.

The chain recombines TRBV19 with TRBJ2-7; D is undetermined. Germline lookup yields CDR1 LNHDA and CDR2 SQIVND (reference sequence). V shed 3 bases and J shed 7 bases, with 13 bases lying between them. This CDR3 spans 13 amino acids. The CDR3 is CASSIVRSREQYF. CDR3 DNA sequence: TGTGCCAGTAGTATTGTCAGGTCGAGGGAGCAGTACTTC.

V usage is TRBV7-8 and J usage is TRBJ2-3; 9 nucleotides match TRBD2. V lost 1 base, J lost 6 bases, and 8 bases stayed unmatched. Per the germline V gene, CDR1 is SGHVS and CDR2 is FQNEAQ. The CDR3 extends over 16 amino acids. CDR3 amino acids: CASSLVVAAGGDTQYF. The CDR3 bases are TGTGCCAGCAGCTTAGTGGTAGCGGCGGGGGGGGATACGCAGTATTTT. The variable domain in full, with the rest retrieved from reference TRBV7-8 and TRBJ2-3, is GAGVSQSPRYKVAKRGQDVALRCDPISGHVSLFWYQQALGQGPEFLTYFQNEAQLDKSGLPSDRFFAERPEGSVSTLKIQRTQQEDSAVYLCASSLVVAAGGDTQYFGPGTRLTVL.

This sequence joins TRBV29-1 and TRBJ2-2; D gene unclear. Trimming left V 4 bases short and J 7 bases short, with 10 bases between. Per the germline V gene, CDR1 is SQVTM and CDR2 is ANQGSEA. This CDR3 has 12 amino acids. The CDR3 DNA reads TGCAGCGTTGTAAGCCAAAACGGGGAGCTGTTTTTT. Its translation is CSVVSQNGELFF.

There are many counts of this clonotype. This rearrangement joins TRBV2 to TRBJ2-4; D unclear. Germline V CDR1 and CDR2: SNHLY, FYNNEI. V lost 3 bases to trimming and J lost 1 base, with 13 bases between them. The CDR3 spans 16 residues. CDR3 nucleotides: TGTGCCAGCAGTGAGTTCCCCCCGAGCGCCAAAAACATTCAGTACTTC. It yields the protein CASSEFPPSAKNIQYF.

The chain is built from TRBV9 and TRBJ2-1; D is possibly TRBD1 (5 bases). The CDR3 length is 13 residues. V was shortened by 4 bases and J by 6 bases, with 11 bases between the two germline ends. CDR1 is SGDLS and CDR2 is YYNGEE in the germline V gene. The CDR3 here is CASSPPRGNEQFF. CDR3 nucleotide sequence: TGTGCCAGCAGCCCCCCTAGGGGCAATGAGCAGTTCTTC.

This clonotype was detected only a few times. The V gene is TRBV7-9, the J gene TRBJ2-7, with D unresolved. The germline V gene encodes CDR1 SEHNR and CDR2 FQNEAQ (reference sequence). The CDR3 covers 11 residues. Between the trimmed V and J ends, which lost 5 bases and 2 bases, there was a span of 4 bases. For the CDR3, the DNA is TGTGCCAGCAGCGCCGCCTACGAGCAGTACTTC. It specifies CASSAAYEQYF.

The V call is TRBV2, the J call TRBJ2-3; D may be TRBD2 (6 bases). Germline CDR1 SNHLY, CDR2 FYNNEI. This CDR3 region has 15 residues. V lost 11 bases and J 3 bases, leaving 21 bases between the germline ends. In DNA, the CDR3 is TGTGCCGGCACGGTTGTGGGACGGGGGACAGATACGCAGTATTTT. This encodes CAGTVVGRGTDTQYF.

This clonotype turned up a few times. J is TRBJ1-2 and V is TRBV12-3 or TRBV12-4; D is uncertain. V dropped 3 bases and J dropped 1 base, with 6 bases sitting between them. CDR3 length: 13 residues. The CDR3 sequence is CASSFLVNYGYTF. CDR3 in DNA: TGTGCCAGCAGTTTTTTGGTTAACTATGGCTACACCTTC.

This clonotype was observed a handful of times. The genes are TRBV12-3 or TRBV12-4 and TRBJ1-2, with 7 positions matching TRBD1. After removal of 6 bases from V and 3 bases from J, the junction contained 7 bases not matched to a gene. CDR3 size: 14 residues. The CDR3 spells CASRTTGTDYGYTF. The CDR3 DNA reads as TGTGCCAGCAGAACAACCGGGACAGACTATGGCTACACCTTC.

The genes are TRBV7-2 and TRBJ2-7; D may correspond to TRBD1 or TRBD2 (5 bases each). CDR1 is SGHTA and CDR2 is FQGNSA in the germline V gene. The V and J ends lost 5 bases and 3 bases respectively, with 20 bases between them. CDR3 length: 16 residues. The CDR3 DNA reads TGTGCCAGCAGCCCGCACGGGACGAGAACGGACTACGAGCAGTACGTC. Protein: CASSPHGTRTDYEQYV.

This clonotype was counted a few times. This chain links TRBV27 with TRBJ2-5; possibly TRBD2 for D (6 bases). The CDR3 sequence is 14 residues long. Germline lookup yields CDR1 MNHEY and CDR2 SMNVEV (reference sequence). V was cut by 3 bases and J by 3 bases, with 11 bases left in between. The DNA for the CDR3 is TGTGCCAGCAGTTTGTTGGGCGGGGAAGAGACCCAGTACTTC. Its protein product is CASSLLGGEETQYF.

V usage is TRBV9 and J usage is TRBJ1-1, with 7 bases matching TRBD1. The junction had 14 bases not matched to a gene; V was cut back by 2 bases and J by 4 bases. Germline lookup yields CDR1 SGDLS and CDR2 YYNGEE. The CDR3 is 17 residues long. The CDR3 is CASSVRGQVTGSTEAFF. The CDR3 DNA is TGTGCCAGCAGCGTGAGGGGCCAGGTGACAGGGAGCACTGAAGCTTTCTTT.

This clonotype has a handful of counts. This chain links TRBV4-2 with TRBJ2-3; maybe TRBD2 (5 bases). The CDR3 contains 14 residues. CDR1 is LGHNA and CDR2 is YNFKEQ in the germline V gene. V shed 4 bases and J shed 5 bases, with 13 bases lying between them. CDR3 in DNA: TGTGCCAGCAGCCCGCGGGTAGAAATAGATACGCAGTATTTT. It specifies CASSPRVEIDTQYF.

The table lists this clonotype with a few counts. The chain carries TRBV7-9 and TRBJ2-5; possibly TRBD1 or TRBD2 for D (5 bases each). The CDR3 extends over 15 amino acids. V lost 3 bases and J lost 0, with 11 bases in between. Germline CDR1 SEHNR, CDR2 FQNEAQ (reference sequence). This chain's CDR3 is CASSFPRGHQETQYF. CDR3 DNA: TGTGCCAGCAGCTTTCCGAGGGGACACCAAGAGACCCAGTACTTC.

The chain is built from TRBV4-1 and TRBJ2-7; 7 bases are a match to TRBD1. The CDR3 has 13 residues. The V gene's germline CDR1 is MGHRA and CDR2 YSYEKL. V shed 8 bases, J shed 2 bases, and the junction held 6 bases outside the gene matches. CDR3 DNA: TGCGCCAGCGCCACTGACAGGGCCTACGAGCAGTACTTC. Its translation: CASATDRAYEQYF.

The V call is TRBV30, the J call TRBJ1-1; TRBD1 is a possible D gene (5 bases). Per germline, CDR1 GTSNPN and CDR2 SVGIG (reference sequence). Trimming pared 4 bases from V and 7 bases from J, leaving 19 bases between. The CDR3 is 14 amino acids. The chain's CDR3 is CAWTAVGGWSEAFF. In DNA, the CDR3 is TGTGCCTGGACGGCGGTTGGGGGATGGAGTGAAGCTTTCTTT.